This entry features one T cell receptor beta chain sequence. RNA extraction and reverse transcription yielded cDNA as sequencing template. Clones were sequenced by immunoSEQ multiplex PCR, and TCRdb holds only the in-frame ones, with some missing. Counted here are approximately 100,000 clones, less than 50% occurring once; the ten biggest clones make up 0.79%. The CDR3 consists of 13 residues. Germline V lookup: CDR1 SQVTM, CDR2 ANQGSEA. Trimming removed 2 bases at V and 8 bases at J, with 13 bases between. Obtained from alopecia areata patients were lesional scalp punch biopsies along with peripheral blood. Investigators sorted PBMCs to obtain both CD4+ and CD8+ T cells. The sample comes from a study of CD8+ T cells in alopecia areata. Study-level background: A regimen of oral tofacitinib, 5 to 10 mg twice daily, was given to treated patients.

J is TRBJ2-1 and V is TRBV29-1; D possibly corresponds to TRBD1 (5 bases). Sample: CD4+ T cells sorted from blood. The sequence derives from a human donor with alopecia areata. Here the CDR3 reads CSVERGRSDEQFF. In nucleotides, the CDR3 is TGCAGCGTTGAAAGGGGTAGGAGCGATGAGCAGTTCTTC.